The 29 T cell receptor beta chains below all came from one sample that was sequenced in a study of Ad26.COV2.S vaccination and SARS-CoV-2 variants. Treatment in this sample: roughly 19 received Ad26.COV2.S at low or high dose, single or two shots; roughly 5 received placebo; per-sample allocation not given. Day 63 after the first vaccine or placebo injection was the time point for sampling. Measured with immunoSEQ multiplex PCR; TCRdb has only the in-frame clones, and not every one. This table holds over 400,000 clones, 75% to 90% found once. The material was peripheral blood, obtained in a trial of Ad26.COV2.S vaccine versus placebo. The receptors come from a person aged 18-65 years who received the Ad26.COV2.S COVID-19 vaccine or a placebo.

This clone has just one count. The V call is TRBV11-2, the J call TRBJ2-1, with D perhaps TRBD1 (5 bases). V lost 5 bases to trimming and J lost 13 bases, with 12 bases between them. From germline, CDR1 is SGHAT and CDR2 FQNNGV. The length of the CDR3 is 11 residues. The CDR3 nucleotides are TGTGCCAGCAGCGTAGGGGTTTCACAGTTCTTC. It yields the protein CASSVGVSQFF. Full variable domain (missing parts from reference TRBV11-2 and TRBJ2-1): EAGVAQSPRYKIIEKRQSVAFWCNPISGHATLYWYQQILGQGPKLLIQFQNNGVVDDSQLPKDRFSAERLKGVDSTLKIQPAKLEDSAVYLCASSVGVSQFFGPGTRLTVL.

This clone appeared a few times. This chain connects TRBV4-2 to TRBJ2-7, with 12 nucleotides matching TRBD2. V was pared by 3 bases and J by 7 bases, with 10 bases of the junction left unmatched. Germline CDR1 LGHNA, CDR2 YNFKEQ. This CDR3 has 16 residues. CDR3 in amino acids: CASSQQLAGGAREQYF. The CDR3 coding sequence is TGTGCCAGCAGCCAGCAACTAGCGGGGGGCGCCCGGGAGCAGTACTTC.

A remark on this clone: Other nucleotide sequences in the sample specify the same CDR3. V usage is TRBV9 and J usage is TRBJ1-2, with 9 nucleotides matching TRBD1. Germline CDR1 SGDLS, CDR2 YYNGEE. This CDR3 comprises 14 residues. V trimming: 3 bases; J trimming: 4 bases; junction bases outside the gene matches: 4. The CDR3 loop is CASSEPGQGYGYTF. The CDR3 DNA reads TGTGCCAGCAGCGAGCCGGGACAGGGCTATGGCTACACCTTC.

The chain employs TRBV7-2 and TRBJ1-6; possible D gene TRBD1, 5 bases. This CDR3 is built from 15 residues. Germline V gene data show CDR1 as SGHTA and CDR2 as FQGNSA. V lost 2 bases, J lost 7 bases, and 12 bases lay in between. The CDR3 region is CASSLTGFLNSPLHF. As DNA, the CDR3 is TGTGCCAGCAGCTTAACAGGCTTCCTCAATTCACCCCTCCACTTT.

The genes are TRBV24-1 and TRBJ1-2; TRBD1 aligns across 7 bases. Germline V gene sequence: CDR1 KGHDR, CDR2 SFDVKD. V shed 4 bases and J 2 bases; nucleotides not matched to a gene: 3. The CDR3 sequence is 14 residues long. The CDR3 coding sequence is TGTGCCACCAGTGACGCGGGACAGAACTATGGCTACACCTTC. Protein product: CATSDAGQNYGYTF.

The chain recombines TRBV29-1 with TRBJ1-2; 7 bases are a match to TRBD1. CDR3 length: 13 residues. Germline V gene data show CDR1 as SQVTM and CDR2 as ANQGSEA. After removal of 7 bases from V and 3 bases from J, the junction contained 8 bases not matched to a gene. In DNA, the CDR3 is TGCAGCGACCTCGACAGGGCACACTATGGCTACACCTTC. This gives the protein CSDLDRAHYGYTF.

The genes are TRBV3-1 (or the pseudogene TRBV3-2) and TRBJ2-1, with 9 bases aligning to TRBD2. This CDR3 has 14 amino acids. V was pared by 4 bases and J by 5 bases, with 3 bases of the junction left unmatched. The germline CDR1 and CDR2 sequences are LGHDT and YNNKEL (reference sequence). The CDR3: CASSPSGANNEQFF. In nucleotides, the CDR3 is TGTGCCAGCAGCCCTAGCGGGGCGAACAATGAGCAGTTCTTC.

V is TRBV18 and J is TRBJ1-4; D not certain. In germline, CDR1 is KGHSH, CDR2 LQKENI. This CDR3 spans 13 amino acids. V was trimmed by 2 bases and J by 8 bases, leaving 9 bases between them. CDR3 sequence: CASSPRTEEKLFF. CDR3 coding DNA: TGTGCCAGCTCACCAAGAACAGAAGAAAAACTGTTTTTT.

A note on this clone: Other DNA sequences within the sample encode an identical CDR3. This chain connects TRBV7-2 to TRBJ2-7, with 8 bases that match TRBD1. Per germline, CDR1 SGHTA and CDR2 FQGNSA. The length of the CDR3 is 15 residues. V shed 1 base, J shed 1 base, and the junction held 3 bases outside the gene matches. CDR3 sequence reads: CASSLGRGLSYEQYF. In DNA, the CDR3 is TGTGCCAGCAGCTTAGGCAGGGGGCTTTCCTACGAGCAGTACTTC.

The V gene is TRBV10-3, the J gene TRBJ1-2; a weak D match, TRBD1 (5 bases). Germline loops: CDR1 ENHRY, CDR2 SYGVKD. V lost 3 bases, J lost 7 bases, and 12 bases lay in between. The CDR3 sequence is 13 residues long. The CDR3 is CAISEWGDGGYTF. The CDR3 nucleotides read TGTGCCATCAGTGAATGGGGGGATGGTGGCTACACCTTC.

This clone appeared once. The chain uses TRBV5-1 and TRBJ1-4, with D unresolved. The germline CDR1 and CDR2 sequences are SGHRS and YFSETQ. Deletions cut 4 bases from V and 0 bases from J, with 13 bases between. The CDR3 is 16 amino acids. The CDR3 nucleotides read TGCGCCAGCAGCCGATATGATGGTGCAACTAATGAAAAACTGTTTTTT. Translation: CASSRYDGATNEKLFF.

The chain links TRBV23-1 to TRBJ2-7; D is unclear. TRBV23-1 is an open reading frame, and its role is uncertain. V was pared by 5 bases and J by 6 bases, with 11 bases between. The CDR3 totals 12 residues. CDR3 nucleotides: TGCGCCAGCAGTGCTGACGGCAGCGAGCAGTACGTC. Encoded protein: CASSADGSEQYV.

The chain recombines TRBV6-2 or TRBV6-3 with TRBJ2-6; D is ambiguous. This CDR3 has 17 amino acids. V lost 5 bases, J lost 0 bases, and 14 bases lay in between. From germline, CDR1 is MNHEY and CDR2 SVGEGT. The CDR3 loop is CASSLSSVNSGANVLTF. Here the CDR3 DNA reads TGTGCCAGCAGTCTTTCCTCAGTCAACTCTGGGGCCAACGTCCTGACTTTC.

The chain links TRBV4-3 to TRBJ1-1, with no clear D. V gave up 0 bases and J gave up 10 bases, with 15 bases separating them. The CDR3 covers 14 residues. Germline lookup yields CDR1 LGHNA and CDR2 YSLEER. CDR3 in DNA: TGCGCCAGCAGCCAAGATGTCGGGCGGGGAGGAGCTTTCTTT. It translates to CASSQDVGRGGAFF.

This clone was detected many times. The rearrangement links TRBV11-3 to TRBJ1-6, with D maybe TRBD1 (5 bases). This CDR3 spans 12 amino acids. Germline V gene lookup returns CDR1 SGHNT and CDR2 YENEEA. V was pared by 5 bases and J by 16 bases, with 15 bases between. Written as DNA, the CDR3 is TGTGCCAGCAGCGAAACCCGGGACCAACTCCACTTT. Its translation: CASSETRDQLHF.

The genes are TRBV9 and TRBJ1-5; no reliable D call. The V end lost 4 bases, the J end lost 5 bases, and 10 bases lay between the germline ends. Germline assignment: CDR1 SGDLS and CDR2 YYNGEE. The CDR3 contains 13 residues. The chain's CDR3 is CASSLGLDQPQHF. CDR3 nucleotides: TGTGCCAGCAGCCTAGGTCTGGATCAGCCCCAGCATTTT.

The chain joins TRBV5-1 to TRBJ1-1; possible D gene TRBD1, 5 bases. V lost 3 bases and J 1 base, leaving 13 bases between the germline ends. CDR3 length equals 15 residues. Germline V gene data show CDR1 as SGHRS and CDR2 as YFSETQ. CDR3: CASSWDQTGNTEAFF. In DNA, the CDR3 is TGCGCCAGCAGCTGGGACCAAACCGGGAACACTGAAGCTTTCTTT.

The CDR3 sequence is CASSSGGEQFF. In DNA, the CDR3 is TGCGCCAGCAGCTCCGGGGGTGAGCAGTTCTTC. V and J are TRBV5-1 and TRBJ2-1, with a tentative D call TRBD2 (6 bases). The ends were cut back, 3 bases at V and 9 bases at J, with 7 bases in the middle. CDR1 is SGHRS, CDR2 YFSETQ, per germline. CDR3 length equals 11 residues.

The genes are TRBV7-2 and TRBJ2-1; tentatively, D is TRBD2 (6 bases). The CDR3 is 13 residues long. The V gene's germline CDR1 is SGHTA and CDR2 FQGNSA. V dropped 1 base and J dropped 8 bases, with 9 bases sitting between them. The CDR3 coding sequence is TGTGCCAGCAGCTTAGTCTGGGGGGATGAGCAGTTCTTC. It encodes CASSLVWGDEQFF.

The chain couples TRBV18 to TRBJ2-5; a possible D gene is TRBD2 (5 bases). CDR1 is KGHSH, CDR2 LQKENI, per germline. The CDR3 totals 14 residues. The V end lost 3 bases, the J end lost 0 bases, and 8 bases lay between the germline ends. This CDR3 is CASSPNGDQETQYF. The CDR3 DNA reads as TGTGCCAGCTCACCCAACGGGGACCAAGAGACCCAGTACTTC.

The chain is built from TRBV2 and TRBJ2-2; D is possibly TRBD2 (5 bases). Germline CDR1 is SNHLY and CDR2 is FYNNEI. V gave up 10 bases and J gave up 6 bases, with 15 bases separating them. CDR3 length: 13 residues. DNA of the CDR3: TGTGCCACCTCACGGGATTGGGCCGGGGAGCTGTTTTTT. Amino acid sequence: CATSRDWAGELFF.

This clone came up a few times. The rearrangement joins TRBV2 to TRBJ1-5; D gene ambiguous. The ends were cut back, 3 bases at V and 4 bases at J, with 4 bases in the middle. This CDR3 contains 12 residues. The germline gives CDR1 SNHLY, CDR2 FYNNEI. The CDR3 DNA reads as TGTGCCAGCAGTGACGGGAATCAGCCCCAGCATTTT. Protein: CASSDGNQPQHF.

This chain joins TRBV28 and TRBJ1-1; TRBD1 might be the D (5 bases). The CDR3 is 14 amino acids. V shed 6 bases and J shed 6 bases, with 17 bases lying between them. Germline V lookup: CDR1 MDHEN, CDR2 SYDVKM. CDR3 sequence (DNA): TGTGCCAGCAGCCAGGGCGGGGGAATATCTGAAGCTTTCTTT. Protein sequence: CASSQGGGISEAFF. Using reference TRBV28 and TRBJ1-1 for the parts outside the CDR3, the full variable domain is DVKVTQSSRYLVKRTGEKVFLECVQDMDHENMFWYRQDPGLGLRLIYFSYDVKMKEKGDIPEGYSVSREKKERFSLILESASTNQTSMYLCASSQGGGISEAFFGQGTRLTVV.

This clone appeared a single time. The J gene is TRBJ2-7, the V gene TRBV28, with D perhaps matching TRBD1 or TRBD2 (5 bases each). The V and J ends lost 6 bases and 2 bases respectively, with 17 bases between them. Germline V CDR1 and CDR2: MDHEN, SYDVKM. This CDR3 has 15 residues. The CDR3 spells CASSIGVGTAYEQYF. The CDR3 region has the DNA TGTGCCAGCAGCATCGGGGTAGGGACGGCCTACGAGCAGTACTTC.

The chain couples TRBV5-4 to TRBJ2-7; TRBD1 matches 8 bases. The CDR3 extends over 12 amino acids. The trim removed 4 bases at V and 6 bases at J, leaving 3 bases unmatched. Germline loops: CDR1 SGHNT, CDR2 YYREEE (reference sequence). The CDR3 spells CASSITGGEQYF. Written as DNA, the CDR3 is TGTGCCAGCAGCATAACAGGGGGCGAGCAGTACTTC.

The rearrangement uses TRBV11-3 and TRBJ2-2; D is unclear. Trimming took off 3 bases at V and 4 bases at J, with 6 bases between the two ends. In germline, CDR1 is SGHNT, CDR2 YENEEA. This CDR3 region has 13 residues. CDR3 in amino acids: CASSFTSTGELFF. CDR3 sequence (DNA): TGTGCCAGCAGCTTTACTTCCACCGGGGAGCTGTTTTTT.

The CDR3 DNA follows: TGTGCCAGCAGCTTGGTAGCGGGAGAAGAGACCCAGTACTTC. Protein product: CASSLVAGEETQYF. This rearrangement joins TRBV5-5 to TRBJ2-5, with 9 bases lining up with TRBD2. This CDR3 spans 14 amino acids. The germline V gene has CDR1 SGHKS and CDR2 YYEKEE (reference sequence). V dropped 0 bases and J dropped 3; count of bases not matched to a gene: 0.

The chain employs TRBV29-1 and TRBJ1-1; 8 bases map to TRBD1. The CDR3 sequence is 13 residues long. Trimming at V came to 8 bases and at J to 1 base, leaving 6 bases not matched to a gene. From germline, CDR1 is SQVTM and CDR2 ANQGSEA. The CDR3 DNA sequence: TGCAGCTCAGGACAGGGAGGGAACACTGAAGCTTTCTTT. It is translated as CSSGQGGNTEAFF.

Notes on this clone: The same CDR3 is also encoded by other DNA sequences in this sample. The V gene is TRBV5-1, the J gene TRBJ1-5; D is perhaps TRBD1 (5 bases). The CDR3 runs to 14 residues. The germline CDR1 and CDR2 sequences are SGHRS and YFSETQ. The V end lost 2 bases, the J end lost 2 bases, and 8 bases lay between the germline ends. As DNA, the CDR3 is TGCGCCAGCAGCTTATCGGGGGGCAATCAGCCCCAGCATTTT. Translating gives CASSLSGGNQPQHF. The complete variable domain, with remaining parts taken from reference TRBV5-1 and TRBJ1-5, reads KAGVTQTPRYLIKTRGQQVTLSCSPISGHRSVSWYQQTPGQGLQFLFEYFSETQRNKGNFPGRFSGRQFSNSRSEMNVSTLELGDSALYLCASSLSGGNQPQHFGDGTRLSIL.